This entry concerns a single T cell receptor (beta chain). The data stem from a study of blood T cell repertoires in COVID-19. CDR3 length equals 12 residues. With V trimmed by 5 bases and J by 11 bases, 5 bases remained unmatched. The germline gives CDR1 SGHRS, CDR2 YFSETQ. TCRdb's copy holds only in-frame clones and misses some; the assay was immunoSEQ multiplex PCR. The sample has a few hundred thousand clones, 75% to 90% seen once. The J gene is TRBJ2-1, the V gene TRBV5-1, with 9 bases fitting TRBD2. Sample: peripheral blood. The TCR was taken from a man between 60 and 75 years old who had recovered from COVID-19. The CDR3: CASSNSGRKQFF. CDR3 sequence (DNA): TGCGCCAGCAGTAATAGCGGGAGAAAGCAGTTCTTC. Filled out from reference TRBV5-1 and TRBJ2-1, the complete variable domain reads KAGVTQTPRYLIKTRGQQVTLSCSPISGHRSVSWYQQTPGQGLQFLFEYFSETQRNKGNFPGRFSGRQFSNSRSEMNVSTLELGDSALYLCASSNSGRKQFFGPGTRLTVL.